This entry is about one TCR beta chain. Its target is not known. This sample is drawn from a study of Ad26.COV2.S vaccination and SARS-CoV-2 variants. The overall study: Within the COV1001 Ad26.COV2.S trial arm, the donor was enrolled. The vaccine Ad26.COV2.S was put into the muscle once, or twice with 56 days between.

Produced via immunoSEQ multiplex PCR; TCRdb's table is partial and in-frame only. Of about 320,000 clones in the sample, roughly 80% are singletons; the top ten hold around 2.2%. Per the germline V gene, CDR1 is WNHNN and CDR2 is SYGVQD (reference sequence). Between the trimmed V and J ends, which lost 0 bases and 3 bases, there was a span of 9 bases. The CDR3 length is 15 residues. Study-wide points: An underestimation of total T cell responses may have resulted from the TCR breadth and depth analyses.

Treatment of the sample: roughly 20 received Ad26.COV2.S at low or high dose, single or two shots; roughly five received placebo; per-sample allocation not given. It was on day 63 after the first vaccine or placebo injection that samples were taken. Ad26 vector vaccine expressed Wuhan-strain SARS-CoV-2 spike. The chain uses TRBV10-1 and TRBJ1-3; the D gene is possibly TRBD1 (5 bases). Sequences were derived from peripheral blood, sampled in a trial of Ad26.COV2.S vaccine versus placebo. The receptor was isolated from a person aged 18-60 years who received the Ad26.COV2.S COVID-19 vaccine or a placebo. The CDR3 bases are TGCGCCAGCAGTGAGTCCAGGGCGGTTGGAAACACCATATATTTT. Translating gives CASSESRAVGNTIYF.